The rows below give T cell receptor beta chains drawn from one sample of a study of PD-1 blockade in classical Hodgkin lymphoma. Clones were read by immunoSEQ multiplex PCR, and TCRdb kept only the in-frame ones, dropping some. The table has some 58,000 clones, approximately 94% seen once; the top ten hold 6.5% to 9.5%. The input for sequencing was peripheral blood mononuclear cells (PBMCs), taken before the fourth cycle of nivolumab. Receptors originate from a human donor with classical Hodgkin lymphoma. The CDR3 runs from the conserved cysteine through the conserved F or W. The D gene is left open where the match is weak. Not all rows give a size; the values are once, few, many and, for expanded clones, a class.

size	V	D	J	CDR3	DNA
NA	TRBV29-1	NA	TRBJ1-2	CSVGGDYGYTF	TGCAGCGTGGGTGGGGACTATGGCTACACCTTC
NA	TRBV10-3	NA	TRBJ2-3	CAIRAPSGTDTQYF	TGTGCCATCAGAGCCCCTAGCGGCACAGATACGCAGTATTTT
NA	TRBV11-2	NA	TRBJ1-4	CASSLVRGGGTNEKLFF	TGTGCCAGCAGCTTAGTAAGGGGAGGAGGAACTAATGAAAAACTGTTTTTT
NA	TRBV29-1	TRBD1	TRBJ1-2	CSGGQGHYGYTF	TGCAGCGGTGGACAGGGACACTATGGCTACACCTTC
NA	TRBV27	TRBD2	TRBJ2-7	CASNPEGLAIGEQYF	TGTGCCAGCAACCCCGAGGGACTAGCGATCGGCGAGCAGTACTTC
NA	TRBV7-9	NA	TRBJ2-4	CASSLGEGIQYF	TGTGCCAGCAGCTTAGGGGAAGGCATTCAGTACTTC
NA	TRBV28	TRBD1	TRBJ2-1	CAMMDRLMNEQFF	TGTGCCATGATGGACAGGTTGATGAATGAGCAGTTCTTC
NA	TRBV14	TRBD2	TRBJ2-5	CASSRWTSYWRAQETQYF	TGTGCCAGCAGCCGTTGGACTAGCTATTGGAGAGCCCAAGAGACCCAGTACTTC
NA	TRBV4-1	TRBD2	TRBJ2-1	CASSQVLVSGSRVNEQFF	TGCGCCAGCAGCCAAGTCTTGGTTAGCGGGAGTAGGGTTAATGAGCAGTTCTTC
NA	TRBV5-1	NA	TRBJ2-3	CASSKDPTDTQYF	TGCGCCAGCAGCAAGGATCCCACAGATACGCAGTATTTT
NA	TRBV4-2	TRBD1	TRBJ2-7	CASSPGTALYEQYF	TGTGCCAGCAGCCCCGGGACAGCTCTCTACGAGCAGTACTTC
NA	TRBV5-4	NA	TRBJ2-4	CASSLRGENIQYF	TGTGCCAGCAGCTTGAGGGGGGAGAACATTCAGTACTTC
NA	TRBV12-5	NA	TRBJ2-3	CASGLMINQNTGGGTDTQYF	TGTGCTAGTGGTTTGATGATCAATCAAAATACAGGGGGAGGGACAGATACGCAGTATTTT
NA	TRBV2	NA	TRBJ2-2	CASRIGTANTGELFF	TGTGCCAGCAGGATAGGGACGGCGAACACCGGGGAGCTGTTTTTT
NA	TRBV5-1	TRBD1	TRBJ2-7	CASSFSGGAYEQYF	TGCGCCAGCAGCTTCTCAGGGGGCGCCTACGAGCAGTACTTC
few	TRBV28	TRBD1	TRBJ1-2	CASSMAGGGYTF	TGTGCCAGCAGCATGGCAGGGGGTGGCTACACCTTC
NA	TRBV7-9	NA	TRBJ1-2	CASSSQAVYGYTF	TGTGCCAGCAGCTCGCAGGCGGTCTATGGCTACACCTTC
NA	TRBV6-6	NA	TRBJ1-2	CASSQPGGNYGYTF	TGTGCCAGCAGCCAACCCGGAGGGAACTATGGCTACACCTTC
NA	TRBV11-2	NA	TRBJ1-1	CASSRQGPPGDTEAFF	TGTGCCAGCAGCCGTCAGGGCCCCCCGGGGGACACTGAAGCTTTCTTT
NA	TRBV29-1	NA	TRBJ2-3	CSVEDQRPLDTQYF	TGCAGCGTTGAAGATCAGAGGCCCCTAGATACGCAGTATTTT
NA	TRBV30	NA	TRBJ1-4	CAWSVLGATGVEKLFF	TGTGCCTGGAGTGTACTAGGGGCCACCGGTGTTGAAAAACTGTTTTTT
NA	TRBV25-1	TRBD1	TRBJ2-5	CASSERNTGAGEQYF	TGTGCCAGCAGTGAAAGAAACACAGGGGCTGGAGAGCAGTACTTC
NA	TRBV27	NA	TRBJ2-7	CASSLSIGGRSTYEQYF	TGTGCCAGCAGTTTATCCATAGGGGGGAGGAGCACCTACGAGCAGTACTTC
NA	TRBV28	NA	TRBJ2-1	CASTRREEQFF	TGTGCCAGCACTCGCCGGGAAGAGCAGTTCTTC
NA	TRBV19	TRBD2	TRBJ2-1	CASSIDGSGSGANEQFF	TGTGCCAGTAGTATAGACGGTAGCGGGAGTGGGGCCAATGAGCAGTTCTTC
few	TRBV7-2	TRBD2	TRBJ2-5	CASSKGLAGGQTQYF	TGTGCCAGCAGCAAAGGACTAGCGGGGGGCCAGACCCAGTACTTC
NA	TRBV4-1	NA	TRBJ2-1	CASSPLYGGPYNEQFF	TGCGCCAGCAGCCCACTTTACGGGGGCCCCTACAATGAGCAGTTCTTC
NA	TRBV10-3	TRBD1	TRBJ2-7	CAISGTGGGEQYF	TGTGCCATTTCTGGGACAGGGGGTGGCGAGCAGTACTTC
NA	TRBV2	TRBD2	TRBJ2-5	CASSVGLAGAATQYF	TGTGCCAGCAGTGTTGGACTAGCAGGGGCAGCGACCCAGTACTTC
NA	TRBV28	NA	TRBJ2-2	CASDLGGELFF	TGTGCCAGCGACTTAGGTGGCGAGCTGTTTTTT
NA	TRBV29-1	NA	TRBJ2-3	CSVEDRGGRDTQYF	TGCAGCGTTGAAGATCGTGGGGGCCGGGATACGCAGTATTTT
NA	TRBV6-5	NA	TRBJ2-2	CASSPSVFGELFF	TGTGCCAGCAGTCCGTCCGTGTTCGGGGAGCTGTTTTTT
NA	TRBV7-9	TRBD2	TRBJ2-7	CASSLSPRGEIWEQYF	TGTGCCAGCAGCCTATCGCCCCGGGGGGAGATCTGGGAGCAGTACTTC
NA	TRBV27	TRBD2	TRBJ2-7	CASSLSFGGLAFEQYF	TGTGCCAGCAGTTTATCATTCGGTGGACTAGCTTTCGAGCAGTACTTC
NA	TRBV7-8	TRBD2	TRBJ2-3	CASSRATGLAGVQDTQYF	TGTGCCAGCAGCCGAGCCACTGGACTAGCGGGAGTTCAAGATACGCAGTATTTT
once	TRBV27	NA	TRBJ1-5	CASSLTGFSNQPQHF	TGTGCCAGCAGTTTAACGGGGTTTAGCAATCAGCCCCAGCATTTT
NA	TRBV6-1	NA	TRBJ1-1	CASSESRGATEAFF	TGTGCCAGCAGTGAATCCCGGGGGGCAACTGAAGCTTTCTTT
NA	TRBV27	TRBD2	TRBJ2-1	CASSSRTSGTYNEQFF	TGTGCCAGCAGTTCCCGGACTAGCGGAACCTACAATGAGCAGTTCTTC
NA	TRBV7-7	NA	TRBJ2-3	CASSLSSLGPDTQYF	TGTGCCAGCAGCTTAAGTAGTCTGGGCCCAGATACGCAGTATTTT
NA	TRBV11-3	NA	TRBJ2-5	CASSRTGAYKETQYF	TGTGCCAGCAGCCGAACCGGTGCTTACAAAGAGACCCAGTACTTC
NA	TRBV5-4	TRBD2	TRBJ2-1	CASSFGAGLAGPSSYNEQFF	TGTGCCAGCAGCTTTGGCGCGGGACTAGCGGGGCCCAGCTCCTACAATGAGCAGTTCTTC
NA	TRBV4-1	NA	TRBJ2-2	CASSQYIGSGTGELFF	TGCGCCAGCAGCCAATATATTGGGTCGGGGACCGGGGAGCTGTTTTTT
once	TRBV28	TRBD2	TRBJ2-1	CASSLAGPYNEQFF	TGTGCCAGCAGTCTAGCGGGGCCCTACAATGAGCAGTTCTTC
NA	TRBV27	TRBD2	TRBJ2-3	CASSRSGGAGTQYF	TGTGCCAGCAGCCGTAGCGGGGGGGCTGGTACGCAGTATTTT
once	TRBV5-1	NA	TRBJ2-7	CASSLSLDVYEQYF	TGCGCCAGCAGCTTGAGTCTGGATGTCTACGAGCAGTACTTC
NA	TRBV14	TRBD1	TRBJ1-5	CASSQATGAITNSSNQPQHF	TGTGCCAGCAGCCAAGCGACAGGGGCGATAACCAATAGTAGCAATCAGCCCCAGCATTTT
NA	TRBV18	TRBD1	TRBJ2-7	CASSPAQGTYEQYF	TGTGCCAGCTCACCCGCACAGGGGACCTACGAGCAGTACTTC
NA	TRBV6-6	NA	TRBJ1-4	CASATIGNEKLFF	TGTGCCAGCGCCACGATCGGGAATGAAAAACTGTTTTTT
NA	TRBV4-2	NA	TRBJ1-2	CASSQDNRGQLYGYTF	TGTGCCAGCAGCCAAGATAATAGAGGACAGCTTTATGGCTACACCTTC
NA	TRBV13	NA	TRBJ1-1	CASSPDSNTEAFF	TGTGCCAGCAGCCCGGACAGTAACACTGAAGCTTTCTTT
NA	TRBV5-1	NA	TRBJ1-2	CASSPDTGFYGYTF	TGCGCCAGCAGCCCCGACACAGGGTTCTATGGCTACACCTTC
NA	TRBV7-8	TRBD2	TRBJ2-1	CASSWTGTSGYNEQFF	TGTGCCAGCAGCTGGACCGGGACTAGCGGTTACAATGAGCAGTTCTTC
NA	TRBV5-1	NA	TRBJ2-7	CASSTTGFGSYEQYF	TGCGCCAGCAGCACTACAGGGTTCGGCTCCTACGAGCAGTACTTC
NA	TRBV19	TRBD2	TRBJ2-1	CASSGTSGIGEQFF	TGTGCCAGTAGCGGGACTAGCGGGATCGGTGAGCAGTTCTTC
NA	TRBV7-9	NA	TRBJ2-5	CASLRGETQYF	TGTGCCAGCCTCCGGGGAGAGACCCAGTACTTC